This TCR beta chain derives from a study of blood T cell repertoires in COVID-19. Looking at the study overall: The analysed material was cDNA or gDNA that came from T cells, B-cell-depleted T cells, or PBMCs.

As for this clone: At the DNA level, this CDR3 is encoded by other sequences in the same sample as well.

Assay used: immunoSEQ multiplex PCR; TCRdb lists only in-frame clones, some missing. The table records about 300,000 clones, roughly 89% of them present only once. The TCR originated in a man in his 60s who had recovered from COVID-19. Sample: PBMCs or T cells enriched from blood (not recorded which).

DNA for the CDR3: TGTGCCACCAGTGATTTGCCTAGCGGGCCTTACAATGAGCAGTTCTTC. As protein: CATSDLPSGPYNEQFF. V is TRBV24-1 and J is TRBJ2-1; 8 bases agree with TRBD2. In germline, CDR1 is KGHDR, CDR2 SFDVKD. The J segment lost 4 bases and the V segment lost 0 bases, leaving 4 bases of the junction unmatched. The CDR3 consists of 16 residues.